Below, 4 T cell receptor beta chains from the same sample are listed, as sequenced in a study of blood T cell repertoires in COVID-19. The method was immunoSEQ multiplex PCR; TCRdb's version includes in-frame clones alone and lacks a portion of them. The sample consists of 39,000 or so clones, approximately 78% of them appearing once. Sequenced material: peripheral blood. Every receptor here comes from a man aged 55 to 69 in a cohort sampled during active COVID-19.

The V gene is TRBV10-3, the J gene TRBJ2-5; D not resolved. CDR3 length equals 13 residues. The V gene's germline CDR1 is ENHRY and CDR2 SYGVKD. V lost 5 bases to trimming and J lost 1 base, with 8 bases between them. CDR3 in amino acids: CAISRDFQETQYF. Here the CDR3 DNA reads TGTGCCATCAGTCGTGACTTCCAAGAGACCCAGTACTTC.

This clone has only a few counts. Here the CDR3 reads CASSQGQLYEQYF. CDR3 in DNA: TGCGCCAGCAGCCAGGGACAGCTTTACGAGCAGTACTTC. The rearrangement uses TRBV4-1 and TRBJ2-7; 7 bases fit TRBD1. V dropped 3 bases and J dropped 4; count of bases not matched to a gene: 3. The CDR3 length is 13 residues. CDR1 MGHRA and CDR2 YSYEKL come from the germline V gene.

The chain recombines TRBV7-2 with TRBJ2-1, with TRBD2 identical over 7 bases. The CDR3 is 14 amino acids. V was pared by 0 bases and J by 7 bases, with 3 bases of the junction left unmatched. Germline V lookup: CDR1 SGHTA, CDR2 FQGNSA. DNA for the CDR3: TGTGCCAGCAGCTTAGCGGGAGGGGCAAATGAGCAGTTCTTC. Translation: CASSLAGGANEQFF.

The chain couples TRBV19 to TRBJ1-6; 7 positions match TRBD1. Trimming removed 4 bases from V and 11 bases from J; junction bases left unmatched: 11. Germline CDR1 and CDR2: LNHDA and SQIVND (reference sequence). The CDR3 is 15 amino acids. The CDR3 DNA reads TGTGCCAGTAGTACCGTGGGACAGTCCCAAACACCCCTCCACTTT. As protein: CASSTVGQSQTPLHF.